This entry concerns a single TCR beta chain. The entry originates in a study of blood T cell repertoires in COVID-19. Recruitment covered about 25 US areas and drew participants whose ages spanned roughly 18 to 100 years. Participants' reported clinical history set cohort assignment. The table came from immunoSEQ multiplex PCR; TCRdb's copy has only in-frame clones and leaves some out. The sample has 330,000 or so clones; over 75% are singletons. The sequenced sample was PBMCs or T cells enriched from blood (not recorded which). The clonotype originates from a man aged 25-45 years who had recovered from COVID-19.

CDR3 in DNA: TGTGCCAGCAGTTTCCAGGGGGGCAGGAACACTGAAGCTTTCTTT. It translates to CASSFQGGRNTEAFF. The rearrangement joins TRBV28 to TRBJ1-1, with 7 bases identical to TRBD1. CDR3 size: 15 residues. The germline V gene has CDR1 MDHEN and CDR2 SYDVKM. J gave up 1 base and V 3 bases, and 5 bases lay outside the gene matches. Supplemented by reference TRBV28 and TRBJ1-1, the full variable domain reads DVKVTQSSRYLVKRTGEKVFLECVQDMDHENMFWYRQDPGLGLRLIYFSYDVKMKEKGDIPEGYSVSREKKERFSLILESASTNQTSMYLCASSFQGGRNTEAFFGQGTRLTVV.